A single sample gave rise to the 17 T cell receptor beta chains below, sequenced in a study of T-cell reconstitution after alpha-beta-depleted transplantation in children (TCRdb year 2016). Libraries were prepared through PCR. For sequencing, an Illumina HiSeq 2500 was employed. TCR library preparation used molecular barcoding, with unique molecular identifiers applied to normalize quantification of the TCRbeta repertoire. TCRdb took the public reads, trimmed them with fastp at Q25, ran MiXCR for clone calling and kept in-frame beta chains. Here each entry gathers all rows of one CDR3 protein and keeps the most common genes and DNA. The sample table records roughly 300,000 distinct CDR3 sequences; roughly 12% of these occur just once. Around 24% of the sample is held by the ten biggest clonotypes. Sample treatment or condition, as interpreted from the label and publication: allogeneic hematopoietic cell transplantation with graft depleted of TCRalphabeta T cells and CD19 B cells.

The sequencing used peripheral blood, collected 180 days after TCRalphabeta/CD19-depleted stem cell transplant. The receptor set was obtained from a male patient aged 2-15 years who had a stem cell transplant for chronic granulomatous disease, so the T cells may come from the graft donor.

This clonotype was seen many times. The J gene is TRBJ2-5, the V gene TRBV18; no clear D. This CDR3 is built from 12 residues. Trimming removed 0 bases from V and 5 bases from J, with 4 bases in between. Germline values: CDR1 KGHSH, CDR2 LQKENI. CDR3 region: CASSPPLETQYF. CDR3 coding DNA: TGTGCCAGCTCACCACCCTTGGAGACCCAGTACTTC.

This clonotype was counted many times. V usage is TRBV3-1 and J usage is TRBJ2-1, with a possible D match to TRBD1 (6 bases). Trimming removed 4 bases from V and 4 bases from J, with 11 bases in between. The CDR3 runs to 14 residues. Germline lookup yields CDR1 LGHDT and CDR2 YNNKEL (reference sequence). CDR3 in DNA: TGTGCCAGCAGCCCACGGACAGATTACAATGAGCAGTTCTTC. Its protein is CASSPRTDYNEQFF.

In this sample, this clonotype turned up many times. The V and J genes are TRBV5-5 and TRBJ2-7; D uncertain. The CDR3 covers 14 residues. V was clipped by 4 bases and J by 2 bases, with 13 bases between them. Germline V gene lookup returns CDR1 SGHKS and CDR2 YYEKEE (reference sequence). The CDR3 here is CASSEIGLPYEQYF. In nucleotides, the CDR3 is TGTGCCAGCAGCGAGATCGGGTTGCCCTACGAGCAGTACTTC.

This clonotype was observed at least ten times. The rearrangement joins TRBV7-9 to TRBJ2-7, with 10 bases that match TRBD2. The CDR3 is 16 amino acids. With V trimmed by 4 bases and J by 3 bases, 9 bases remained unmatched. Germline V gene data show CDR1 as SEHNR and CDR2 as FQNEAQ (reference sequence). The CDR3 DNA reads TGTGCCAGCAGCTCAGCGGGGGGGCTAGGTGGCTACGAGCAGTACTTC. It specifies CASSSAGGLGGYEQYF.

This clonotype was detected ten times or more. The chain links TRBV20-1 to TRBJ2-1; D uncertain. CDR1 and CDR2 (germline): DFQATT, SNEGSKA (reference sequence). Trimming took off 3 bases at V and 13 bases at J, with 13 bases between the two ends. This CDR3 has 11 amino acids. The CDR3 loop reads CSASLASIQFF. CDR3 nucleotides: TGCAGTGCTAGTTTGGCTTCCATCCAGTTCTTC.

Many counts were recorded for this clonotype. CDR3 bases: TGTGCCAGCAGCGTTCTCGGACAGGATTGGGATACGCAGTATTTT. Amino acid sequence: CASSVLGQDWDTQYF. V and J are TRBV7-3 and TRBJ2-3; TRBD1 agrees at 7 bases. This CDR3 is 15 amino acids long. The ends lost 5 bases at V and 6 bases at J; junction bases unmatched: 11. Germline lookup yields CDR1 SGHTA and CDR2 FQGTGA.

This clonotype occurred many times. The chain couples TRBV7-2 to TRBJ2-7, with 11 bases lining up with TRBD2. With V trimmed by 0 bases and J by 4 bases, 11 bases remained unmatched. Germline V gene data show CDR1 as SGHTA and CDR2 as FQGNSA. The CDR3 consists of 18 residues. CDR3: CASSLALGLAVISYEQYF. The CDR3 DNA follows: TGTGCCAGCAGCTTAGCCCTGGGACTAGCGGTCATCTCTTACGAGCAGTACTTC.

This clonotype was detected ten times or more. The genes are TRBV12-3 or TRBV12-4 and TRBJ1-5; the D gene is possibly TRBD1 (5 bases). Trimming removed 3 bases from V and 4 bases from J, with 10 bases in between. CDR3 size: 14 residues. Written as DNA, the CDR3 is TGTGCCAGCAGTTTCGGGGGGATAAATCAGCCCCAGCATTTT. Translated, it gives CASSFGGINQPQHF.

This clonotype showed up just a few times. The CDR3 bases are TGTGCCACCAGCAGAGTGACAGGGCTACCCTACAATGAGCAGTTCTTC. It encodes CATSRVTGLPYNEQFF. The chain combines TRBV15 with TRBJ2-1, with 7 nucleotides matching TRBD1. This CDR3 is built from 16 residues. Germline-derived CDR1 and CDR2 are LNHNV and YYDKDF (reference sequence). With 1 base clipped from V and 2 bases from J, the junction kept 5 bases outside the gene matches.

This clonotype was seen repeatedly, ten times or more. The CDR3, as DNA: TGCGCCAGCAGACAGAGCGGCTCCTACGAGCAGTACTTC. It yields the protein CASRQSGSYEQYF. The V call is TRBV5-1, the J call TRBJ2-7; possibly TRBD2 for D (5 bases). The CDR3 extends over 13 amino acids. Germline assignment: CDR1 SGHRS and CDR2 YFSETQ. The V end lost 5 bases, the J end lost 0 bases, and 9 bases lay between the germline ends.

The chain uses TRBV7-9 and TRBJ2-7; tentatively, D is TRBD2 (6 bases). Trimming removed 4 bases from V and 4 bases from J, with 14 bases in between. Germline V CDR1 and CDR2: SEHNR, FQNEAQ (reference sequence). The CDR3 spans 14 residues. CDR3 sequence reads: CASSWSEEGYEQYV. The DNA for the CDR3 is TGTGCCAGCAGCTGGTCAGAGGAGGGTTACGAGCAGTACGTC.

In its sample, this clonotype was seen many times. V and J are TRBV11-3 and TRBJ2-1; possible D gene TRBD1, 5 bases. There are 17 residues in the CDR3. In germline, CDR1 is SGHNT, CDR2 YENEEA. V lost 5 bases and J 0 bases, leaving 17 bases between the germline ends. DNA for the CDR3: TGTGCCAGCAGCGCCTGGGGCGGAGCCCGCTCCTACAATGAGCAGTTCTTC. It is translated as CASSAWGGARSYNEQFF.

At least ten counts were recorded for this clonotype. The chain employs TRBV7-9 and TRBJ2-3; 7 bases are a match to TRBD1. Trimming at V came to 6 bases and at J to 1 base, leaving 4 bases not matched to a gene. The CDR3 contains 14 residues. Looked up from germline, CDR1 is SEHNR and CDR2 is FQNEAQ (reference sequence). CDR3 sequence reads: CASSKGAGTDTQYF. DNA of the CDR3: TGTGCCAGCAGTAAGGGGGCCGGCACAGATACGCAGTATTTT.

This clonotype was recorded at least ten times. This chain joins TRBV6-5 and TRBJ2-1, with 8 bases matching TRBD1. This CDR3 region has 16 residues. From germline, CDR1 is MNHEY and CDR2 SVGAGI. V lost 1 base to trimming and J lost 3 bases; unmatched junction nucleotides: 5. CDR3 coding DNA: TGTGCCAGCAGTTACTTTGGCGGACAGGGCTACAATGAGCAGTTCTTC. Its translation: CASSYFGGQGYNEQFF.

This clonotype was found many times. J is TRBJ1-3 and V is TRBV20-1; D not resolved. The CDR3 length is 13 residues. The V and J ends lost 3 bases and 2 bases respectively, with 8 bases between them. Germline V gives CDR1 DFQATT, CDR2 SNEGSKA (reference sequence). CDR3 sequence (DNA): TGCAGTGCTAGTCTGGGAACTGGAAACACCATATATTTT. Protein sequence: CSASLGTGNTIYF.

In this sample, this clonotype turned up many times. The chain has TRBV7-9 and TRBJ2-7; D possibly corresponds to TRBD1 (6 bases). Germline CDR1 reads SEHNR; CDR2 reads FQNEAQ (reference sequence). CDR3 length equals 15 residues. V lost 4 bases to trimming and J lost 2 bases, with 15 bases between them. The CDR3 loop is CASSSWDIIPYEQYF. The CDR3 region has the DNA TGTGCCAGCAGCTCCTGGGACATTATCCCCTACGAGCAGTACTTC.

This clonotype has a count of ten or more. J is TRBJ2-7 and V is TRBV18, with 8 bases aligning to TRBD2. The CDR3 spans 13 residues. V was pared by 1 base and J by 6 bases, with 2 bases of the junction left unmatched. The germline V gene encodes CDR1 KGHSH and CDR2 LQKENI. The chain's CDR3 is CASSPLSGTEQYF. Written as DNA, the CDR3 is TGTGCCAGCTCACCACTTAGCGGGACCGAGCAGTACTTC.